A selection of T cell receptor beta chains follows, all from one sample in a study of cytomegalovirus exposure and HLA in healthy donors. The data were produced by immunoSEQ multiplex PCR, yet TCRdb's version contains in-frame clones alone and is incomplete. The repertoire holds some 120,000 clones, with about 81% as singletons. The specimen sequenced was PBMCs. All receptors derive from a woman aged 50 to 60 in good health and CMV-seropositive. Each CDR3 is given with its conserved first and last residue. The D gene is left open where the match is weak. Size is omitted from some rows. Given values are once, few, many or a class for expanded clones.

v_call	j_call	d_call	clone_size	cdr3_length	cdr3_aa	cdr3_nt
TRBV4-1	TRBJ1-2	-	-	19	CASSSASGGGRVKRGGYTF	TGCGCCAGCAGCTCCGCCTCGGGAGGGGGAAGGGTAAAACGAGGTGGCTACACCTTC
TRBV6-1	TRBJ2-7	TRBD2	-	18	CASSELAGGTIRTYEQYF	TGTGCCAGCAGTGAACTAGCGGGGGGGACTATAAGAACCTACGAGCAGTACTTC
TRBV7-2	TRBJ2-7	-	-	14	CASSIQEGPYEQYF	TGTGCCAGCAGCATTCAGGAGGGGCCCTACGAGCAGTACTTC
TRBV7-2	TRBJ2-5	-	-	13	CASSLVVQETQYF	TGTGCCAGCAGCTTAGTAGTCCAAGAGACCCAGTACTTC
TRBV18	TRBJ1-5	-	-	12	CASSTGNQPQHF	TGTGCCAGCTCCACAGGTAATCAGCCCCAGCATTTT
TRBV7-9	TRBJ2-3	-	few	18	CASSLGRGSGRATDTQYF	TGTGCCAGCAGCTTAGGAAGGGGGTCAGGGAGGGCGACAGATACGCAGTATTTT
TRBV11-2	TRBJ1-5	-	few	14	CASSPGQRNQPQHF	TGTGCCAGCAGCCCCGGACAGCGCAATCAGCCCCAGCATTTT
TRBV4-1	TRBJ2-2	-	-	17	CASSPERRETYTGELFF	TGCGCCAGCAGCCCCGAGCGACGGGAGACCTACACCGGGGAGCTGTTTTTT
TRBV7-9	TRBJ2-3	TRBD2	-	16	CASSLRLAGVADTQYF	TGTGCCAGCAGCTTAAGACTAGCGGGAGTTGCAGATACGCAGTATTTT
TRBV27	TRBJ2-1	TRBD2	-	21	CASSSLRLAGTGGRSYNEQFF	TGTGCCAGCAGTTCCCTCCGACTAGCGGGAACCGGCGGCCGCTCCTACAATGAGCAGTTCTTC
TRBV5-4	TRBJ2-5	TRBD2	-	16	CASSLGGSGVGETQYF	TGTGCCAGCAGCTTGGGCGGGAGCGGGGTAGGAGAGACCCAGTACTTC
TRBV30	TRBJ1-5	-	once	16	CAWKDQGGVSNQPQHF	TGTGCCTGGAAAGACCAGGGAGGAGTAAGCAATCAGCCCCAGCATTTT
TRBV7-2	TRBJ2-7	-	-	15	CASSFGGNRVHEQYF	TGTGCCAGCAGCTTTGGAGGGAATCGTGTCCACGAGCAGTACTTC
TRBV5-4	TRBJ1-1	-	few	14	CASSRGQQNTEAFF	TGTGCCAGCAGCCGCGGACAGCAGAACACTGAAGCTTTCTTT
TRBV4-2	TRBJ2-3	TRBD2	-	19	CASSQDGTSVGSGTDTQYF	TGTGCCAGCAGCCAAGATGGGACTAGCGTTGGTTCGGGCACAGATACGCAGTATTTT
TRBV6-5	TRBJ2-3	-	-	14	CASSYGGFTDTQYF	TGTGCCAGCAGTTACGGCGGGTTCACAGATACGCAGTATTTT
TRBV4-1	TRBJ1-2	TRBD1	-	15	CASSHEGALRYGYTF	TGCGCCAGCAGCCACGAGGGGGCTCTACGCTATGGCTACACCTTC